These T cell receptor beta chains were read from a single sample in a study of blood T cell repertoires in COVID-19. Repertoires were generated with immunoSEQ multiplex PCR, while TCRdb's copy carries only in-frame clones and drops some. Of just over 300,000 clones in the sample, approximately 86% were seen once. Specimen: PBMCs or T cells enriched from blood (not recorded which). These receptors were obtained from a woman under 30 who had recovered from COVID-19. The CDR3 runs from the conserved cysteine through the conserved F or W. A D gene is named only where the DNA matches it firmly. Size values are once, few and many counts, or a class for expanded clones, and some rows have none.

j_call d_call clone_size v_call cdr3_nt cdr3_aa
TRBJ2-7 NA NA TRBV6-6 TGTGCCAGCAGTTACGAGAGAACCTACGAGCAGTACTTC CASSYERTYEQYF
TRBJ2-3 TRBD2 NA TRBV5-4 TGTGCCAGCAGCCCAACTAGCGCTGATACGCAGTATTTT CASSPTSADTQYF
TRBJ1-1 NA NA TRBV12-3/TRBV12-4 TGTGCCAGCAGTCGTAACAGAGACACTGAAGCTTTCTTT CASSRNRDTEAFF
TRBJ1-5 NA NA TRBV9 TGTGCCAGCAGCGTCGGAGGGATGAGTCAGCCCCAGCATTTT CASSVGGMSQPQHF
TRBJ1-5 NA NA TRBV24-1 TGTGCCACCAGCAACCCAGGGTCCGGACAGCCCCAGCATTTT CATSNPGSGQPQHF
TRBJ1-4 NA NA TRBV28 TGTGCCAGCGGGGAGATTAATGAAAAACTGTTTTTT CASGEINEKLFF
TRBJ1-1 NA NA TRBV11-2 TGTGCCAGCAGCCCAGTTCCCCCAGGGTCCACTGAAGCTTTCTTT CASSPVPPGSTEAFF
TRBJ2-7 NA NA TRBV25-1 TGTGCCAGCAGTGAGGGGGGACAGCTATACGAGCAGTACTTC CASSEGGQLYEQYF
TRBJ1-1 NA NA TRBV5-3 TGTGCCAGAAGCTTAAACCTAAGGGGGGGCACTGAAGCTTTCTTT CARSLNLRGGTEAFF
TRBJ2-4 NA few TRBV5-6 TGTGCCAGCAGCTTGAGGGGTACCAAAAACATTCAGTACTTC CASSLRGTKNIQYF
TRBJ1-1 NA few TRBV5-1 TGCGCCAGCAGCTTGGAGCCCACTGAAGCTTTCTTT CASSLEPTEAFF
TRBJ2-7 TRBD2 few TRBV19 TGTGCCAGTAGCTCGTTACTAGCGGGGAACTCCTACGAGCAGTACTTC CASSSLLAGNSYEQYF
TRBJ2-1 TRBD1 NA TRBV15 TGTGCCACCAGCCGCCCAGGGGGAGAGCAGTTCTTC CATSRPGGEQFF
TRBJ2-3 NA once TRBV5-1 TGCGCCAGCAGCCCAGCAGGGGTAGATACGCAGTATTTT CASSPAGVDTQYF
TRBJ2-1 NA NA TRBV21-1 TGTGCCAGCAGCCGGGGCAGGGGCCCGGTCGATGAGCAGTTCTTC CASSRGRGPVDEQFF
TRBJ1-1 TRBD1 NA TRBV30 TGTGCCTGGAGTGGAGAAGGATGGGACAGGGAGAGAACCACTGAAGCTTTCTTT CAWSGEGWDRERTTEAFF
TRBJ1-1 NA NA TRBV27 TGTGCCAGCAGTCTACAGGGAGTCACTGAAGCTTTCTTT CASSLQGVTEAFF
TRBJ1-5 NA NA TRBV4-3 TGCGCCAGCAGCCAAGATAGAGCAAATCAGCCCCAGCATTTT CASSQDRANQPQHF
TRBJ2-2 NA NA TRBV9 TGTGCCAGCAGCGTTTTAGGACTGGCGAACACCGGGGAGCTGTTTTTT CASSVLGLANTGELFF
TRBJ2-4 NA NA TRBV6-2/TRBV6-3 TGTGCCAGCAGTCCATCATTGGCCAAAAACATTCAGTACTTC CASSPSLAKNIQYF
TRBJ1-5 TRBD1 NA TRBV25-1 TGTGCCAGCAGACAGACAGGGGACAATCAGCCCCAGCATTTT CASRQTGDNQPQHF
TRBJ2-7 NA NA TRBV6-2/TRBV6-3 TGTGCCAGCAGTTACTCGACTCGGGGCTCCTACGAGCAGTACTTC CASSYSTRGSYEQYF
TRBJ1-2 TRBD1 once TRBV4-3 TGCGCCAGCAGCCAAGCCTTGGGACAGAACTATGGCTACACCTTC CASSQALGQNYGYTF
TRBJ1-5 NA NA TRBV6-5 TGTGCCAGCAGTCCAACAGGGTTTCAGCCCCAGCATTTT CASSPTGFQPQHF
TRBJ1-1 NA NA TRBV7-2 TGTGCCAGCAGCCAAGAGATGAACACTGAAGCTTTCTTT CASSQEMNTEAFF
TRBJ1-1 NA NA TRBV28 TGTGCCAGCAGGGGCAGGATGAACACTGAAGCTTTCTTT CASRGRMNTEAFF
TRBJ2-7 NA NA TRBV5-1 TGCGCCAGCAGCCCAGGGACACCTAGCTCCTACGAGCAGTACTTC CASSPGTPSSYEQYF
TRBJ2-3 TRBD2 NA TRBV11-2 TGTGCCAGCAGCTTAGAACAAGCGGGGGGGTTCAGATACACGCAGTATTTT CASSLEQAGGFRYTQYF
TRBJ1-6 NA NA TRBV7-8 TGTGCCAGCAGCTCCGCCTGGGGGGGCCTCCACTTT CASSSAWGGLHF
TRBJ2-3 TRBD2 NA TRBV7-2 TGTGCCAGCAGCTACGGGACTAGCGGGGTTACTAGCACAGATACGCAGTATTTT CASSYGTSGVTSTDTQYF
TRBJ1-6 TRBD1 NA TRBV7-2 TGTGCCAGCAGCTTAGCCCCCTGGACAGGGAGCTCACCCCTCCACTTT CASSLAPWTGSSPLHF
TRBJ2-7 NA NA TRBV3-1/TRBV3-2 TGTGCCAGCAGCCAAGACGGACTTGGCGAGCAGTACTTC CASSQDGLGEQYF
TRBJ1-1 NA NA TRBV28 TGTGCCACCATGAAACGTGGCAGGGGCAACACTGAAGCTTTCTTT CATMKRGRGNTEAFF
TRBJ1-1 NA once TRBV5-6 TGTGCCAGCAGCCACACAGGGCTGAACACTGAAGCTTTCTTT CASSHTGLNTEAFF
TRBJ1-1 NA NA TRBV7-8 TGTGCCAGCAGCTTATTGAGACACCCGAACACTGAAGCTTTCTTT CASSLLRHPNTEAFF
TRBJ2-7 TRBD2 NA TRBV5-1 TGCGCCAGCAGCCCGGGACTAGCGGGAGGAACCTACGAGCAGTACTTC CASSPGLAGGTYEQYF
TRBJ1-1 TRBD1 NA TRBV6-4 TGTGCCAGCAGTGGACAGGGGAGAAATTCCAACACTGAAGCTTTCTTT CASSGQGRNSNTEAFF
TRBJ1-2 TRBD1 NA TRBV15 TGTGCCACCAGCCGCGGGACAGGGTTTTATGGCTACACCTTC CATSRGTGFYGYTF
TRBJ2-7 TRBD2 NA TRBV11-2 TGTGCCAGCAGCTCCGGCGGGGGGTTCTACGAGCAGTACTTC CASSSGGGFYEQYF
TRBJ2-7 NA few TRBV5-1 TGCGCCAGCAGCTTTTCGACAGACGAGCAGTACTTC CASSFSTDEQYF
TRBJ2-5 TRBD1 NA TRBV5-4 TGTGCCAGCGCCAACTCACAGGGGCGACAGACCCAGTACTTC CASANSQGRQTQYF
TRBJ1-1 NA NA TRBV28 TGTGCCAGCAGCAGCGATTTACGGACTGAAGCTTTCTTT CASSSDLRTEAFF
TRBJ1-5 NA NA TRBV28 TGTGCCAGCAATCTGGGGGGAGGCAATCAGCCCCAGCATTTT CASNLGGGNQPQHF
TRBJ2-1 NA once TRBV7-2 TGTGCCAGCAGCTTAGTCCGGGGGGCTGACGATGAGCAGTTCTTC CASSLVRGADDEQFF
TRBJ1-6 TRBD1 NA TRBV7-9 TGTGCCAGCAGCTCGACAGGGGGCAGGAATTCACCCCTCCACTTT CASSSTGGRNSPLHF
TRBJ2-1 TRBD2 NA TRBV11-1 TGTGCCAGCAGGGGACTAGCGGGAAGGTACTATGGTGAGCAGTTCTTC CASRGLAGRYYGEQFF
TRBJ2-1 NA NA TRBV6-5 TGTGCCAGCAGTTATTGGAGTACAGGGCGCGATGAGCAGTTCTTC CASSYWSTGRDEQFF
TRBJ2-3 TRBD2 NA TRBV10-3 TGTGCCATCAGCGAGAGACGGAGAGGACTAGCGGGGGGGCTAAATCCCACAGATACGCAGTATTTT CAISERRRGLAGGLNPTDTQYF
TRBJ2-1 TRBD2 NA TRBV7-9 TGTGCCAGCAGCTTCGGGGCGGGAGGTTCGCAGTTCTTC CASSFGAGGSQFF
TRBJ2-7 TRBD1 NA TRBV5-6 TGTGCCAGCAGCCAGGACAGGGGACTGTTCGACGAGCAGTACTTC CASSQDRGLFDEQYF
TRBJ2-3 TRBD2 NA TRBV5-4 TGTGCCAGCAGCTTGGGGCTAGCGGGAGCGGGTGATACGCAGTATTTT CASSLGLAGAGDTQYF
TRBJ1-1 NA NA TRBV3-1/TRBV3-2 TGTGCCAGCGCTATTGTGTCAGGGACTGAAGCTTTCTTT CASAIVSGTEAFF
TRBJ2-1 TRBD1 NA TRBV11-2 TGTGCCAGCAGCTCTGGACAGGGATCCTACAATGAGCAGTTCTTC CASSSGQGSYNEQFF
TRBJ1-1 NA NA TRBV25-1 TGTGCCAGCAGTGATTGGCAGGAGAACACTGAAGCTTTCTTT CASSDWQENTEAFF
TRBJ2-6 NA NA TRBV6-4 TGTGCCAGCAGTGCGGGAGCTACCGGATCTGGGGCCAACGTCCTGACTTTC CASSAGATGSGANVLTF